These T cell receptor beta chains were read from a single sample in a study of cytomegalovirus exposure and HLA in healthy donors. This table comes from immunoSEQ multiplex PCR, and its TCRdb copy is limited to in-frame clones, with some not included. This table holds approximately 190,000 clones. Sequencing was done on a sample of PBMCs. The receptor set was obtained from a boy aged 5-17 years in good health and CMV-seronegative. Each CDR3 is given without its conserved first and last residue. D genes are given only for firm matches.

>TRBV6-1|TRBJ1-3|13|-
ASSAIRSSGNTIY
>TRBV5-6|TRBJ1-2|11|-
ASSLARGYGYT
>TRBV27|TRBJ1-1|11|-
ASSFGLNTEAF
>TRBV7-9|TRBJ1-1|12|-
ASSLGGQGTEAF
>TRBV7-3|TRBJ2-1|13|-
ASSLYDSSYNEQF
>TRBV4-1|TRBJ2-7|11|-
ASSQAPGDEQY
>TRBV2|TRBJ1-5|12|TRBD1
ASSGGGQGQPQH
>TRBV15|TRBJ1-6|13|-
ATSRVPGSNSPLH
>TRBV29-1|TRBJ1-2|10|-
SADSEHYGYT
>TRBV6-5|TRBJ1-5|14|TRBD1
ASSYSGGSGNQPQH
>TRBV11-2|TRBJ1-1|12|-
ASSLLRMNTEAF
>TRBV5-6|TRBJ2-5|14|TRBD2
ASSLVGLGAGRTQY
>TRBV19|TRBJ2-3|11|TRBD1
ASSIIGTGTQY